This record covers a single T cell receptor beta chain. Every patient experienced relapse after autologous stem cell transplantation, and brentuximab vedotin exposure varied. Clones were read by immunoSEQ multiplex PCR, and TCRdb kept only the in-frame ones, dropping some. Found here are 11,000 to 15,000 clones, 85% to 90% of them singletons; the top ten hold 4% to 5.5%. The data were taken from a study of PD-1 blockade in classical Hodgkin lymphoma. V gave up 5 bases and J gave up 4 bases; unmatched junction bases: 4. There are 14 residues in the CDR3. Germline V gene sequence: CDR1 MNHEY, CDR2 SMNVEV (reference sequence).

The rearrangement uses TRBV27 and TRBJ2-1, with 8 bases fitting TRBD1. Sequenced here: peripheral blood mononuclear cells (PBMCs), sampled at baseline. The receptor's source is a human donor with classical Hodgkin lymphoma. The CDR3 here is CASSVQGVYNEQFF. In nucleotides, the CDR3 is TGTGCCAGCAGTGTACAGGGGGTATACAATGAGCAGTTCTTC.